This TCR beta chain was captured in a study of spatial heterogeneity in lung cancer (dated by TCRdb to about 2019). Regarding the study in general: More beta-chain than alpha-chain transcripts were consistently detected, likely reflecting higher beta-chain transcript abundance. In the raw uncorrected reads, each unique combination of TCR and UMI appeared more than ten times on average. In non-small cell lung cancer, the study quantitatively compared TCR alpha and beta repertoires across several tumor regions, matched nontumor lung, and blood. Nonsynonymous mutation counts, determined by whole-exome sequencing of tumor tissue, were related to features of the TCR repertoire. Both alpha and beta chains were TCR-sequenced in hundreds of tumor regions, about 64 matched nontumor lung samples and around 54 PBMC samples obtained at surgery. Summary of the overall study and its limitations: Ubiquitous expanded tumor TCRs were detected in blood more often at tumor resection than at routine follow-up. Additional single-cell paired TCR alpha and beta sequencing was considered necessary to confirm, at a functional level, the hypothesis that regional TCRs recognize regional mutations.

Regarding this clonotype: Its antigen is unknown. No base qualities exist here, and no much larger clone lies one base off it.

The CDR3 has 15 amino acids, counting the end cysteine and phenylalanine. CDR3 DNA only is kept here, 45 bases in frame from base 1. CDR1 and CDR2, per the germline V gene (reference sequence), are LGHDT and YNNKEL. Trimming at the junction amounts to 3 bases on V and 0 bases on J, and the germline ends lie 9 bases apart. The time point label, read with the paper, signifies: sample taken at primary tumor resection. TCR sequencing used whole RNA extracted from tumor and nontumor lung tissue, or from cryopreserved PBMC samples, without cell sorting. Donors were some 70 patients with early-stage, untreated non-small cell lung cancer from the lung TRACERx cohort. Only patients with enough RNA available from two or more tumor regions were chosen for TCR sequencing. Libraries came from 5' RACE. The listed sequencing device is NextSeq 500. The TCR library protocol attached a unique molecular identifier to each TCR cDNA molecule to allow correction of PCR and sequencing errors. Per the original workflow: Decombinator tools were used for TCR identification, UMI-based error correction and CDR3 extraction. Expanded TCRs were defined as those above a frequency of 2 per 1,000, corresponding to the top 1% of the tumor frequency distribution. Each repertoire was subsampled 100 times to 5,000 TCRs, after which Renyi diversity was computed with the R vegan package. CDR3 similarity networks were built from amino acid triplet string-kernel similarity, with CDR3s being connected when pairwise similarity was above 0.82. TCRdb ran its own pipeline on the public reads, namely fastp trimming at Q25 and MiXCR clone calling, and kept in-frame beta chains. Rows with one shared CDR3 protein collapse into an entry with the most common genes and DNA. These V and J calls originate from TCRdb's pipeline instead of the authors' own analysis. The sample profile shows about 39,000 distinct CDR3 sequences; less than 6% of them were found once. The ten most abundant clones make up around a tenth of the sample.

Sequenced here: PBMCs, sampled at surgery. Rearrangement joined TRBV3-1 to TRBJ2-4; the D match is possibly TRBD1 or TRBD2, with 5 bases aligned in each. The source of this sequence is a male donor with early-stage non-small cell lung cancer. The CDR3 reads as follows: CASSQLGVAKNIQYF. The DNA sequence follows: TGTGCCAGCAGCCAGTTGGGGGTAGCCAAAAACATTCAGTACTTC. Beyond the CDR3, the reference TRBV3-1 and TRBJ2-4 genes provide the residues; the full variable domain reads: DTAVSQTPKYLVTQMGNDKSIKCEQNLGHDTMYWYKQDSKKFLKIMFSYNNKELIINETVPNRFSPKSPDKAHLNLHINSLELGDSAVYFCASSQLGVAKNIQYFGAGTRLSVL.